The 14 T cell receptor beta chains below come from one sample, sequenced in a study of blood T cell repertoires in COVID-19. Only in-frame clones appear in the TCRdb table, and some are missing; sequencing was by immunoSEQ multiplex PCR. Of over 150,000 clones in the sample, roughly 85% are singletons; the top ten hold 6.2%. Sequenced material: PBMCs or T cells enriched from blood (not recorded which). The receptors were gathered from a man in his forties who had recovered from COVID-19.

The V call is TRBV7-8, the J call TRBJ1-2, with D perhaps matching TRBD1 (6 bases). The CDR3 consists of 15 residues. The germline V and J ends were trimmed by 10 bases and 6 bases, with 24 bases remaining between them. Germline V gene sequence: CDR1 SGHVS, CDR2 FQNEAQ. Written as DNA, the CDR3 is TGTGCCACCTCAGACAGGACAGCGTCCTTCAATGGCTACACCTTC. Amino acid sequence: CATSDRTASFNGYTF.

This chain joins TRBV11-2 and TRBJ2-2, with 12 bases that match TRBD1. This CDR3 is built from 16 residues. Losses at the gene ends were 4 bases for V and 7 bases for J; bases not matched to a gene: 7. CDR1 SGHAT and CDR2 FQNNGV come from the germline V gene. Here the CDR3 DNA reads TGTGCCAGCAGCTCCCCGGGACAGGGGGCTAACGGGGAGCTGTTTTTT. Translation: CASSSPGQGANGELFF.

V is TRBV30 and J is TRBJ2-1; TRBD1 might be the D (6 bases). The CDR3 runs 12 residues. In germline, CDR1 is GTSNPN, CDR2 SVGIG (reference sequence). V gave up 4 bases and J gave up 8 bases, with 12 bases separating them. The CDR3 loop is CAWNLQGHEQFF. The CDR3 bases are TGTGCCTGGAACTTACAGGGACATGAGCAGTTCTTC. Variable domain in full (rest from reference TRBV30 and TRBJ2-1): SQTIHQWPATLVQPVGSPLSLECTVEGTSNPNLYWYRQAAGRGLQLLFYSVGIGQISSEVPQNLSASRPQDRQFILSSKKLLLSDSGFYLCAWNLQGHEQFFGPGTRLTVL.

This sequence joins TRBV27 and TRBJ1-6, with 8 bases matching TRBD1. Germline V gene data show CDR1 as MNHEY and CDR2 as SMNVEV (reference sequence). The J segment lost 10 bases and the V segment lost 4 bases, leaving 6 bases of the junction unmatched. The CDR3 extends over 14 amino acids. CDR3 region: CASSYGTGSSPLHF. The CDR3 DNA reads TGTGCCAGCAGTTATGGGACAGGCAGCTCACCCCTCCACTTT.

V gene TRBV6-5 combines with J gene TRBJ1-2; possibly TRBD1 for D (5 bases). The CDR3 is 13 amino acids. The germline CDR1 and CDR2 sequences are MNHEY and SVGAGI. V gave up 2 bases and J gave up 5 bases, with 9 bases separating them. The CDR3 sequence: CASSYSGAYGYTF. As DNA, the CDR3 is TGTGCCAGCAGTTACAGCGGGGCTTATGGCTACACCTTC.

The J gene is TRBJ2-4, the V gene TRBV15; possible D gene TRBD1, 6 bases. Between the trimmed V and J ends, which lost 3 bases and 0 bases, there was a span of 9 bases. From germline, CDR1 is LNHNV and CDR2 YYDKDF (reference sequence). This CDR3 contains 15 residues. In nucleotides, the CDR3 is TGTGCCACCAGCAGGGACAGCCTAGCCAAAAACATTCAGTACTTC. Protein sequence: CATSRDSLAKNIQYF.

The rearrangement uses TRBV28 and TRBJ2-6, with D possibly being TRBD1 (6 bases). The germline V gene has CDR1 MDHEN and CDR2 SYDVKM. The CDR3 is made up of 15 amino acids. The ends were cut back, 3 bases at V and 4 bases at J, with 10 bases in the middle. The CDR3 region is CASSFQGSGANVLTF. In nucleotides, the CDR3 is TGTGCCAGCAGTTTTCAGGGGTCGGGGGCCAACGTCCTGACTTTC.

This clone was recorded once. The chain has TRBV11-2 and TRBJ1-2; 10 bases match TRBD1. This CDR3 comprises 14 residues. CDR1 and CDR2 (germline): SGHAT, FQNNGV. Trimming at V came to 5 bases and at J to 5 bases, leaving 5 bases not matched to a gene. The CDR3 nucleotides read TGTGCCAGCAGCAGACCGGGACAGGGGTATGGCTACACCTTC. Residues: CASSRPGQGYGYTF.

V gene TRBV27 combines with J gene TRBJ2-3, with TRBD2 identical over 10 bases. This CDR3 is 17 amino acids long. CDR1 MNHEY and CDR2 SMNVEV come from the germline V gene (reference sequence). Unmatched junction bases numbered 10, after V lost 5 bases and J lost 2 bases. Here the CDR3 reads CASSIPTSGTITDTQYF. CDR3 bases: TGTGCCAGCAGTATCCCCACTAGCGGGACCATCACAGATACGCAGTATTTT.

The rearrangement joins TRBV28 to TRBJ2-3, with D possibly being TRBD1 (6 bases). The CDR3 is 16 amino acids. The germline CDR1 and CDR2 sequences are MDHEN and SYDVKM. Trimming took 5 bases from V and 3 from J, leaving 18 bases between them. The CDR3 protein is CASSLKQGFVTDTQYF. The CDR3 DNA reads TGTGCCAGCAGTCTAAAACAGGGATTTGTGACAGATACGCAGTATTTT.

The chain employs TRBV12-5 and TRBJ2-5; tentative D call: TRBD1 (5 bases). This CDR3 spans 12 amino acids. From germline, CDR1 is LGHNT and CDR2 FRNRAP. The ends were cut back, 5 bases at V and 5 bases at J, with 9 bases in the middle. CDR3 bases: TGTGCTAGTGGTGGGGCGGCGGAGACCCAGTACTTC. Protein sequence: CASGGAAETQYF.

About this clone itself: The germline gene is not matched at one end of the junction; a read error may be the cause. The chain carries TRBV19 and TRBJ2-2; 7 bases line up with TRBD2. There are 16 residues in the CDR3. Germline V lookup: CDR1 LNHDA, CDR2 SQIVND (reference sequence). CDR3 sequence (DNA): TGTGCCAGTAGAATAGGCGGGGGAGCGAACACCGGGGAGCTGTTTTTT. This translates into CASRIGGGANTGELFF.

V is TRBV5-6 and J is TRBJ2-1, with a weak D call TRBD1 (5 bases). Germline-derived CDR1 and CDR2 are SGHDT and YYEEEE. The V end was cut by 2 bases, the J end by 8 bases, with 11 bases between. The CDR3 is 13 residues long. As DNA, the CDR3 is TGTGCCAGCAGCTTATCAGGGCAGGATGAGCAGTTCTTC. It encodes CASSLSGQDEQFF. Supplemented by reference TRBV5-6 and TRBJ2-1, the full variable domain reads DAGVTQSPTHLIKTRGQQVTLRCSPKSGHDTVSWYQQALGQGPQFIFQYYEEEERQRGNFPDRFSGHQFPNYSSELNVNALLLGDSALYLCASSLSGQDEQFFGPGTRLTVL.

The chain uses TRBV28 and TRBJ1-3; 8 bases fit TRBD1. There are 13 residues in the CDR3. Per germline, CDR1 MDHEN and CDR2 SYDVKM. Unmatched junction bases numbered 6, after V lost 6 bases and J lost 8 bases. CDR3 sequence (DNA): TGTGCCAGCAGAAAACAGGGGGGACACACCATATATTTT. Protein: CASRKQGGHTIYF.